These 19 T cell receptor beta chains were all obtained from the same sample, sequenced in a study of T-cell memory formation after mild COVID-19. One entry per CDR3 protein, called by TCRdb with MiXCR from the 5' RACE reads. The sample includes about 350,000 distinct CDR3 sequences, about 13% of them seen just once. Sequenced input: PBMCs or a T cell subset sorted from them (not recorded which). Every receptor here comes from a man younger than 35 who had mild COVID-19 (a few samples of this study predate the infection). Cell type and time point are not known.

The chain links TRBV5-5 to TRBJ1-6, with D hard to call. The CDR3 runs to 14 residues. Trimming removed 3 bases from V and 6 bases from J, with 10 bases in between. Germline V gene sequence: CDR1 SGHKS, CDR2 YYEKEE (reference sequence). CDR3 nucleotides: TGTGCCAGCAGCTCTGGACGGATTAATTCACCCCTCCACTTT. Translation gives CASSSGRINSPLHF.

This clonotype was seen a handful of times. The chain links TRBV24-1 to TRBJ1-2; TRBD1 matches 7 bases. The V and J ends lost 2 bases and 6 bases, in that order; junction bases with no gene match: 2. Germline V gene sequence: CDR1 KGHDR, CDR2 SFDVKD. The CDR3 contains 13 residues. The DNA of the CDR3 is TGTGCCACCAGTGATTCAACAGGGGATGGCTACACCTTC. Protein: CATSDSTGDGYTF.

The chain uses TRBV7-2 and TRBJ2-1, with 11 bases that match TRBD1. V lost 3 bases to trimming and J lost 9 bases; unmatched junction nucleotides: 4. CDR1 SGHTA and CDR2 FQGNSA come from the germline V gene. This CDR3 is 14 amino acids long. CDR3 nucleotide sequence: TGTGCCAGCAGCTTCAGGGACAGGGGGGGTGAGCAGTTCTTC. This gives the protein CASSFRDRGGEQFF. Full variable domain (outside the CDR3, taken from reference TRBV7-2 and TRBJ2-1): GAGVSQSPSNKVTEKGKDVELRCDPISGHTALYWYRQSLGQGLEFLIYFQGNSAPDKSGLPSDRFSAERTGGSVSTLTIQRTQQEDSAVYLCASSFRDRGGEQFFGPGTRLTVL.

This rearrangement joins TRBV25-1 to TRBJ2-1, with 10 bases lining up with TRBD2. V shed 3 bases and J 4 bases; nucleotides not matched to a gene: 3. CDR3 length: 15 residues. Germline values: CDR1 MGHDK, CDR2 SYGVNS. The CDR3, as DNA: TGTGCCAGCAGTGATGTAGCGGGGGGATACAATGAGCAGTTCTTC. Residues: CASSDVAGGYNEQFF.

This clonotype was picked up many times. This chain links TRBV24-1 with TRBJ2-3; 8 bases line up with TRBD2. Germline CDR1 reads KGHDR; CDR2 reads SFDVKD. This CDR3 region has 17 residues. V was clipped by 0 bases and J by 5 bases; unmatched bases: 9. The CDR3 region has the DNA TGTGCCACCAGTGATTTGCGGGGGGGCAAATCGAAAGATACGCAGTATTTT. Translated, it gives CATSDLRGGKSKDTQYF.

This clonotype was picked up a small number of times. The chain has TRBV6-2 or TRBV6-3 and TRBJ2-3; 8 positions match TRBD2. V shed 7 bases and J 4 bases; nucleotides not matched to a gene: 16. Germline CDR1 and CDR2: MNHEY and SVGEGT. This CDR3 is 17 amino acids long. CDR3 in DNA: TGTGCCAGCACTTCCCAGCATATGGCGGGGGGAGCAGATACGCAGTATTTT. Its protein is CASTSQHMAGGADTQYF.

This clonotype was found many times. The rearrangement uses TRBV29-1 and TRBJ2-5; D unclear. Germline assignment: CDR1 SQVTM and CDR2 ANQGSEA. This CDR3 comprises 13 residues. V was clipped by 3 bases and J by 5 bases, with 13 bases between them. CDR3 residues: CSVDLFTRETQYF. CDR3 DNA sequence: TGCAGCGTTGACTTATTTACCCGGGAGACCCAGTACTTC.

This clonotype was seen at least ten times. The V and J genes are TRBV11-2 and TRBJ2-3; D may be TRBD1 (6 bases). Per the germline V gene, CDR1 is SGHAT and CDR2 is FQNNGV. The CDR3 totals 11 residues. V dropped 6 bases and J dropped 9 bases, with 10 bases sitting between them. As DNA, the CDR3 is TGTGCCAGCAGACAGGGTGACACGCAGTATTTT. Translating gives CASRQGDTQYF.

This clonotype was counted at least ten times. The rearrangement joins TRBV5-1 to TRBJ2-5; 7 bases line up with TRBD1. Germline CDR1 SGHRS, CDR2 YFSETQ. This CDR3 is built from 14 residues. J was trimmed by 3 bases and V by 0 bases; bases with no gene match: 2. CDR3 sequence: CASSLGQGKETQYF. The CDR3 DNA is TGCGCCAGCAGCTTGGGACAGGGAAAAGAGACCCAGTACTTC.

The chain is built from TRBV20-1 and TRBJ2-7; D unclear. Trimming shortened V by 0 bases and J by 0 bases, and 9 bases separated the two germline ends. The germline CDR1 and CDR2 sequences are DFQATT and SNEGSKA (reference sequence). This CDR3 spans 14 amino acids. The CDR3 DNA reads TGCAGTGCTAGAGATCTGCTAGACTCCTACGAGCAGTACTTC. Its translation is CSARDLLDSYEQYF.

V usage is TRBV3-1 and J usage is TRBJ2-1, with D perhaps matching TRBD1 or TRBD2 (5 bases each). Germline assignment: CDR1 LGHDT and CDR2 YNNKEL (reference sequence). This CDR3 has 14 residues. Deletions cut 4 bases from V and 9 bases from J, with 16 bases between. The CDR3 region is CASSLFTGAGEQFF. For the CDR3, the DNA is TGTGCCAGCAGCCTCTTTACCGGGGCCGGTGAGCAGTTCTTC.

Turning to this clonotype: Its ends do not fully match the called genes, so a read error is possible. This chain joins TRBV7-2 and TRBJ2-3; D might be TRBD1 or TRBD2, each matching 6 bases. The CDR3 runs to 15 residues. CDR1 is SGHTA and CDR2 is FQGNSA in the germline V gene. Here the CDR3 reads CASTLGSGAADTQYF. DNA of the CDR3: TGTGCCAGCACCTTAGGATCGGGGGCGGCGGATACGCAGTATTTT.

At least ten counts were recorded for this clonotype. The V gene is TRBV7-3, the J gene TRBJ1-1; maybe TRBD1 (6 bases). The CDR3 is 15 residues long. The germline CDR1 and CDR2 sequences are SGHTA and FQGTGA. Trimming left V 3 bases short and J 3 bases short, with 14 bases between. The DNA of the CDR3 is TGTGCCAGCAGCTTCGGGTCGACAGGATACACTGAAGCTTTCTTT. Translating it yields CASSFGSTGYTEAFF.

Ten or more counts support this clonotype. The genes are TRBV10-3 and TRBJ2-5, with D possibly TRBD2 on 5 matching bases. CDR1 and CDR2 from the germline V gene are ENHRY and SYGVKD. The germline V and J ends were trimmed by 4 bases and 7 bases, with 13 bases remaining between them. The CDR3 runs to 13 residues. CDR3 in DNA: TGTGCCATCAGTGTTCCGGGGAACCCGACCCAGTACTTC. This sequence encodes CAISVPGNPTQYF.

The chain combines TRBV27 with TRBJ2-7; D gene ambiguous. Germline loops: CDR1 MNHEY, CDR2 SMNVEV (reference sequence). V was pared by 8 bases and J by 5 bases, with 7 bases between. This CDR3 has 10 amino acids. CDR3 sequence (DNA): TGTGCCAGCGGGGTCAACGAGCAGTACTTC. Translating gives CASGVNEQYF.

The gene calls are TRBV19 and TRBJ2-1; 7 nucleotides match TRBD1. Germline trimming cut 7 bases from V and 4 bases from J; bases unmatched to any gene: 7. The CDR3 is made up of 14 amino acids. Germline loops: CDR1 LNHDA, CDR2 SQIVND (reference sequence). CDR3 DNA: TGTGCCAGTACCCCGACAGGGATTTACAATGAGCAGTTCTTC. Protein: CASTPTGIYNEQFF.

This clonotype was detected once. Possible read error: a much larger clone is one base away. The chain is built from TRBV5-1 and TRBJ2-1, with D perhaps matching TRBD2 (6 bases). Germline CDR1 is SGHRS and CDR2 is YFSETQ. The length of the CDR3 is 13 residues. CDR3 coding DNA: TGCGCCAGCAGCTTGGTCGGACTACGCGAGCAGCTCTTC. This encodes CASSLVGLREQLF.

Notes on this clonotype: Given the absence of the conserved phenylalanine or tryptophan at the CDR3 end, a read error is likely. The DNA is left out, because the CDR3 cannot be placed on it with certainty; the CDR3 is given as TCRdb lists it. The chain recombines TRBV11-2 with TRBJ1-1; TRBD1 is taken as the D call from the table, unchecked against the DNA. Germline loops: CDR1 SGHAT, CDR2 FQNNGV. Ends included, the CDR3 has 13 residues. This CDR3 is CASSLEAGRAVGV.

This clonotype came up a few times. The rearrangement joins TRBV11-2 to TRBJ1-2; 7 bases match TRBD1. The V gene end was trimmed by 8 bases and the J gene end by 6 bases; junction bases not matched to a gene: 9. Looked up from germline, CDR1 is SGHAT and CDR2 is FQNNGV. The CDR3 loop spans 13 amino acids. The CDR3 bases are TGTGCCAGCGCCTCGCCCGGGACAGATGGCTACACCTTC. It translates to CASASPGTDGYTF.